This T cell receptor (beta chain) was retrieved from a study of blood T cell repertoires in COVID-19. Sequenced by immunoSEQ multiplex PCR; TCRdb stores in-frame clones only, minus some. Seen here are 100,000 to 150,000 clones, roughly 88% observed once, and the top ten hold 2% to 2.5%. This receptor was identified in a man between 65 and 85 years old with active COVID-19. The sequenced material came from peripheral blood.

This CDR3 is CASRQGQTGANVLTF. The CDR3, as DNA: TGTGCCAGCAGACAGGGCCAGACTGGGGCCAACGTCCTGACTTTC. The chain links TRBV3-1 (or the pseudogene TRBV3-2) to TRBJ2-6, with D perhaps TRBD1 (6 bases). The CDR3 length is 15 residues. Germline values: CDR1 LGHDT, CDR2 YNNKEL (reference sequence). Trimming removed 6 bases at V and 2 bases at J, with 11 bases between.